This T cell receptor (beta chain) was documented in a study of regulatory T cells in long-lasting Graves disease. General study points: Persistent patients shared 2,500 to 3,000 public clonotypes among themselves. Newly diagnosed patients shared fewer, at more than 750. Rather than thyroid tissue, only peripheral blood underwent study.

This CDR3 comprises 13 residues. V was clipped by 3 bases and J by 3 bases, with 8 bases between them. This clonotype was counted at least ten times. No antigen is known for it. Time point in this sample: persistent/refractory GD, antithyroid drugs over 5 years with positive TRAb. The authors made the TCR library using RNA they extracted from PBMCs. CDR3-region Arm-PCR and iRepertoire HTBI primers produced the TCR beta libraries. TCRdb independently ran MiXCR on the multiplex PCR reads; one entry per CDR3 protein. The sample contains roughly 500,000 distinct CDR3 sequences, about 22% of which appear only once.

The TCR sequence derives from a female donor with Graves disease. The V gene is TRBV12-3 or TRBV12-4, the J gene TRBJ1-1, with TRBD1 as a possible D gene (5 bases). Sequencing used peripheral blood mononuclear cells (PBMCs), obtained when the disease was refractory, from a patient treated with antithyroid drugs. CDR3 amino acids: CASSFGGDTEAFF. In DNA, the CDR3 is TGTGCCAGCAGTTTCGGGGGGGACACTGAAGCTTTCTTT.